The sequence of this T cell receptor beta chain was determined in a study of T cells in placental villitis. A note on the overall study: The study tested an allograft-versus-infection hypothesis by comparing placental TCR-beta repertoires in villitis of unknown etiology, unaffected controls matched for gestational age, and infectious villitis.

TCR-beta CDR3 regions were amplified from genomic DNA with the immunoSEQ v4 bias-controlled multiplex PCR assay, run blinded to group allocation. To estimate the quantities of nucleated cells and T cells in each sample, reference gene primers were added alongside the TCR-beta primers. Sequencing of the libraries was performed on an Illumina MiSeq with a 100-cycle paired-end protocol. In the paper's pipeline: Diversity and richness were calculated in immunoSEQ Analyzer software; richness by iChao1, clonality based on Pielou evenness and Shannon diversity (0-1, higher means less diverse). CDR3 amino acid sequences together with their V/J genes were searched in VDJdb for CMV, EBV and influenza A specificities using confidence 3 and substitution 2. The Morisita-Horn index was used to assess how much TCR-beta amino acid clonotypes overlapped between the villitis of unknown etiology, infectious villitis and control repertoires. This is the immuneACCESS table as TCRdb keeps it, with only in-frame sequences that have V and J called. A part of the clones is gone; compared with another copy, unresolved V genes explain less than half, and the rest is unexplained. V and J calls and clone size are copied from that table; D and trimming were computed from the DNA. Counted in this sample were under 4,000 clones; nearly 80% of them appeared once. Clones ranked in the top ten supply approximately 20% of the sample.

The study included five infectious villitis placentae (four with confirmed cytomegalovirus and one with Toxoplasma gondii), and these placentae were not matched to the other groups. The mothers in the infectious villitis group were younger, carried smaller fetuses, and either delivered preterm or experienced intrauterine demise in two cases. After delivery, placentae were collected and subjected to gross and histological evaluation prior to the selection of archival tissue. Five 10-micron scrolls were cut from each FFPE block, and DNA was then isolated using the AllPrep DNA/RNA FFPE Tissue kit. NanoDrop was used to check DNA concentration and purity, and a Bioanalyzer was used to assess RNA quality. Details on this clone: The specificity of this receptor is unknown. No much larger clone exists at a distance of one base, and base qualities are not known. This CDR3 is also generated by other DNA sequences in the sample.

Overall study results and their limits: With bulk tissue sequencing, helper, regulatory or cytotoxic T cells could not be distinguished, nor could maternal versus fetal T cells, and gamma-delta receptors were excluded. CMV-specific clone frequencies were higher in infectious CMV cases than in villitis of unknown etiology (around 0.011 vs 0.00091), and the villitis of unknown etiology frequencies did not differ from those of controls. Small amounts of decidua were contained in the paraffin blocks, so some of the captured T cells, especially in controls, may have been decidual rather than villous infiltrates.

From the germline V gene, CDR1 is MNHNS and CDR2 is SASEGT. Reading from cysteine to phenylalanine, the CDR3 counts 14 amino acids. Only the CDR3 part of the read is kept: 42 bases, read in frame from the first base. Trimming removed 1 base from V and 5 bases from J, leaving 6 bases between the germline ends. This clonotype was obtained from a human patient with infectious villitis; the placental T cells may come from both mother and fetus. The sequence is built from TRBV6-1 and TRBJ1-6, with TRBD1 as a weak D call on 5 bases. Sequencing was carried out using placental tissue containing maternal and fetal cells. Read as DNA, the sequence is TGTGCCAGCAGTGAAGGGGGCGATAATTCACCCCTCCACTTT. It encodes CASSEGGDNSPLHF.